This T cell receptor beta chain was identified during a study of T-cell reconstitution after alpha-beta-depleted transplantation in children. For TCRbeta, the library was prepared with unique molecular identifiers. TCRdb re-analysed the PCR reads in MiXCR, keeping a single row per CDR3 protein. The sample contains 250,000 to 400,000 distinct CDR3 sequences, around 25% of which appear only once. V dropped 5 bases and J dropped 4 bases, with 20 bases sitting between them. Germline V gives CDR1 SEHNR, CDR2 FQNEAQ (reference sequence). The CDR3 runs to 16 residues. The sequence was obtained from a male patient younger than 18 who had a stem cell transplant for acute lymphoblastic leukemia, so the T cells may come from the graft donor. Sequenced here: PBMCs, mostly from graft donor cells, sampled 180 days after TCRalphabeta/CD19-depleted stem cell transplant. The rearrangement uses TRBV7-9 and TRBJ1-2; possible D gene TRBD1, 5 bases. CDR3 loop: CASSPRLGEGRYGYTF. In DNA form, the CDR3 reads TGTGCCAGCAGCCCCCGCTTGGGGGAAGGCCGCTATGGCTACACCTTC.